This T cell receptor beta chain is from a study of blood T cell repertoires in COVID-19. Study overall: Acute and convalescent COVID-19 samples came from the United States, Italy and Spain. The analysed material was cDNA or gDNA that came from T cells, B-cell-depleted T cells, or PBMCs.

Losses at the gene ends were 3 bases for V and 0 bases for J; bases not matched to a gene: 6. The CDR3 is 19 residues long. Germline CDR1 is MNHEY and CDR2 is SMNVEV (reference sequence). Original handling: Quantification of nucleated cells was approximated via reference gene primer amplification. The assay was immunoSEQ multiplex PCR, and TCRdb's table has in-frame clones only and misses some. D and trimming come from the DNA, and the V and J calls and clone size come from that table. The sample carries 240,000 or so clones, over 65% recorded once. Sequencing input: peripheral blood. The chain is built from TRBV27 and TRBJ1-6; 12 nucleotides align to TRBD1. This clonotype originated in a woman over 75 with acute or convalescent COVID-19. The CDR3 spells CASSFRDRGLVSYNSPLHF. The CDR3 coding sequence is TGTGCCAGCAGTTTCCGGGACAGGGGGCTTGTCTCCTATAATTCACCCCTCCACTTT.